Shown below are 26 T cell receptor beta chains from a single sample sequenced in a study of shared clonotypes between healthy human individuals. CD45RO-negative, CCR7-positively selected cells formed the naive CD8 fraction, excluding terminally differentiated effector memory CD45RA+ cells. Using immunoSEQ multiplex PCR, the repertoire was profiled, and TCRdb retains in-frame clones only, with some absent. Here the sample spans roughly 2 million clones, over 85% being singletons. Input material: naive CD8+ T cells sorted from blood. These receptors were taken from a man aged 18-30 years in good health.

The chain is built from TRBV6-5 and TRBJ2-7; perhaps TRBD1 as D (6 bases). The CDR3 runs 15 residues. Between the trimmed V and J ends, which lost 4 bases and 2 bases, there was a span of 15 bases. Germline-derived CDR1 and CDR2 are MNHEY and SVGAGI. The CDR3 nucleotides are TGTGCCAGCAGTTCCTCCTCGGGACAAGCCTACGAGCAGTACTTC. Translated: CASSSSSGQAYEQYF.

The chain recombines TRBV9 with TRBJ1-6; TRBD1 is a possible D gene (6 bases). Trimming pared 4 bases from V and 0 bases from J, leaving 14 bases between. CDR3 length: 17 amino acids. The V gene's germline CDR1 is SGDLS and CDR2 YYNGEE. The CDR3: CASSLRQESSYNSPLHF. The CDR3, as DNA: TGTGCCAGCAGCCTAAGACAGGAGAGCTCCTATAATTCACCCCTCCACTTT.

The chain recombines TRBV6-5 with TRBJ1-1, with 7 bases lining up with TRBD1. V shed 0 bases, J shed 3 bases, and the junction held 4 bases outside the gene matches. Germline V gene data show CDR1 as MNHEY and CDR2 as SVGAGI. The CDR3 is 15 residues long. Here the CDR3 reads CASSYSPGGDTEAFF. CDR3 nucleotides: TGTGCCAGCAGTTACTCGCCAGGGGGGGACACTGAAGCTTTCTTT.

The gene calls are TRBV9 and TRBJ1-2; the match to TRBD1 covers 7 bases. The germline V gene has CDR1 SGDLS and CDR2 YYNGEE. The CDR3 length is 15 residues. With 3 bases clipped from V and 2 bases from J, the junction kept 7 bases outside the gene matches. CDR3 amino acids: CASSAGTALNYGYTF. The CDR3 nucleotides are TGTGCCAGCAGCGCAGGGACAGCTCTAAACTATGGCTACACCTTC. The full variable domain, in which reference TRBV9 and TRBJ1-2 provide the parts outside the CDR3, is DSGVTQTPKHLITATGQRVTLRCSPRSGDLSVYWYQQSLDQGLQFLIQYYNGEERAKGNILERFSAQQFPDLHSELNLSSLELGDSALYFCASSAGTALNYGYTFGSGTRLTVV.

The V call is TRBV9, the J call TRBJ2-7; 13 bases are a match to TRBD2. There are 15 residues in the CDR3. V shed 0 bases, J shed 5 bases, and the junction held 2 bases outside the gene matches. Germline V CDR1 and CDR2: SGDLS, YYNGEE. CDR3 loop: CASSVVGTSGDEQYF. CDR3 coding DNA: TGTGCCAGCAGCGTAGTTGGGACTAGCGGGGACGAGCAGTACTTC.

This chain joins TRBV2 and TRBJ2-7; D gene unclear. Trimming removed 4 bases from V and 0 bases from J, with 10 bases in between. The CDR3 loop spans 14 amino acids. The germline V gene has CDR1 SNHLY and CDR2 FYNNEI. The CDR3 spells CASSGEVGSYEQYF. The CDR3 DNA is TGTGCCAGCAGTGGAGAGGTAGGCTCCTACGAGCAGTACTTC.

The CDR3 region has the DNA TGTGCCAGCAGCTTGTATGGCGGGATCGTCTACGAGCAGTACTTC. This translates into CASSLYGGIVYEQYF. This chain joins TRBV5-6 and TRBJ2-7; a possible D gene is TRBD2 (6 bases). The length of the CDR3 is 15 residues. V dropped 1 base and J dropped 3 bases, with 14 bases sitting between them. Germline V lookup: CDR1 SGHDT, CDR2 YYEEEE.

This clone has just one count. This rearrangement joins TRBV27 to TRBJ2-1, with 11 bases identical to TRBD2. The germline V gene encodes CDR1 MNHEY and CDR2 SMNVEV (reference sequence). V shed 5 bases and J 9 bases; nucleotides not matched to a gene: 15. The CDR3 runs to 17 residues. The CDR3 reads CASSPLLAGAAYGEQFF. CDR3 bases: TGTGCCAGCAGTCCCCTACTAGCGGGGGCCGCCTACGGTGAGCAGTTCTTC.

The chain links TRBV19 to TRBJ2-5; D possibly matches TRBD1 or TRBD2 (6 bases each). In germline, CDR1 is LNHDA, CDR2 SQIVND (reference sequence). Trimming shortened V by 3 bases and J by 0 bases, and 20 bases separated the two germline ends. There are 18 residues in the CDR3. The CDR3 DNA sequence: TGTGCCAGTAGTATGGAGGGACATTACCTGGGGTACCAAGAGACCCAGTACTTC. Protein: CASSMEGHYLGYQETQYF.

The V and J genes are TRBV6-5 and TRBJ1-4; D may be TRBD1 (5 bases). The germline V gene has CDR1 MNHEY and CDR2 SVGAGI. V was pared by 10 bases and J by 1 base, with 10 bases between. The CDR3 is 13 residues long. For the CDR3, the DNA is TGTGCCACTTGCGGGGGAACTAATGAAAAACTGTTTTTT. Protein sequence: CATCGGTNEKLFF.

The genes are TRBV6-1 and TRBJ2-5; D gene uncertain. Germline V gives CDR1 MNHNS, CDR2 SASEGT. This CDR3 region has 15 residues. Between the trimmed V and J ends, which lost 3 bases and 0 bases, there was a span of 11 bases. The CDR3 loop reads CASSDLVRNQETQYF. CDR3 bases: TGTGCCAGCAGTGACCTGGTCCGAAACCAAGAGACCCAGTACTTC.

This chain links TRBV5-6 with TRBJ1-4; 7 positions match TRBD1. CDR1 is SGHDT, CDR2 YYEEEE, per germline. The V gene end was trimmed by 4 bases and the J gene end by 12 bases; junction bases not matched to a gene: 18. The CDR3 contains 16 residues. CDR3 amino acids: CASSPIDRVQIGELFF. The CDR3 coding sequence is TGTGCCAGCAGCCCTATCGACAGGGTTCAAATAGGAGAACTGTTTTTT.

The gene calls are TRBV11-2 and TRBJ2-7; tentatively, D is TRBD1 or TRBD2 (5 bases each). Trimming took 8 bases from V and 5 from J, leaving 13 bases between them. This CDR3 is 12 amino acids long. Germline assignment: CDR1 SGHAT and CDR2 FQNNGV. The DNA for the CDR3 is TGTGCCAGCGGGGATACGGGGCACGAGCAGTACTTC. Amino acids: CASGDTGHEQYF. Together with reference TRBV11-2 and TRBJ2-7, the CDR3 gives the full variable domain: EAGVAQSPRYKIIEKRQSVAFWCNPISGHATLYWYQQILGQGPKLLIQFQNNGVVDDSQLPKDRFSAERLKGVDSTLKIQPAKLEDSAVYLCASGDTGHEQYFGPGTRLTVT.

This rearrangement joins TRBV10-3 to TRBJ1-1; D is uncertain. The germline gives CDR1 ENHRY, CDR2 SYGVKD. Deletions cut 7 bases from V and 4 bases from J, with 13 bases between. The CDR3 covers 13 residues. CDR3 nucleotide sequence: TGTGCCATCAAGGGTCCTTCGGGCACTGAAGCTTTCTTT. Its translation is CAIKGPSGTEAFF.

The chain carries TRBV6-6 and TRBJ2-2, with D uncertain. The V gene lost 4 bases and the J gene lost 3 bases, with 3 bases spanning the gap. Germline CDR1 MNHNY, CDR2 SVGAGI (reference sequence). The CDR3 is 12 residues long. The CDR3 sequence: CASSWDTGELFF. The CDR3 DNA sequence: TGTGCCAGCAGTTGGGACACCGGGGAGCTGTTTTTT.

This clone was found once. This chain's CDR3 is CATGWDSYEQYF. The CDR3 DNA reads TGTGCTACAGGGTGGGATTCCTACGAGCAGTACTTC. The genes are TRBV30 and TRBJ2-7, with a tentative D call TRBD1 (6 bases). Germline V gene data show CDR1 as GTSNPN and CDR2 as SVGIG (reference sequence). The CDR3 contains 12 residues.

The genes are TRBV5-1 and TRBJ2-7; weak D call: TRBD2 (5 bases). The V end was cut by 5 bases, the J end by 6 bases, with 15 bases between. The CDR3 is made up of 13 amino acids. Germline loops: CDR1 SGHRS, CDR2 YFSETQ. Here the CDR3 reads CASRYGVAPEQYF. CDR3 in DNA: TGCGCCAGCAGATACGGGGTCGCGCCCGAGCAGTACTTC.

This clone has only one observation. The gene calls are TRBV4-2 and TRBJ1-1, with no clear D. Germline V lookup: CDR1 LGHNA, CDR2 YNFKEQ. Trimming cost V 1 base and J 4 bases, with 10 bases left between them. This CDR3 is 14 amino acids long. As DNA, the CDR3 is TGTGCCAGCAGCCAAGGAATCACTGGCACTGAAGCTTTCTTT. It is translated as CASSQGITGTEAFF.

The V and J genes are TRBV27 and TRBJ1-1; no clear D gene. Per germline, CDR1 MNHEY and CDR2 SMNVEV (reference sequence). The CDR3 is made up of 14 amino acids. V was shortened by 6 bases and J by 5 bases, with 16 bases between the two germline ends. The CDR3 nucleotides read TGTGCCAGCAGACCTTCGGGGTCGGGGACTGAAGCTTTCTTT. It translates to CASRPSGSGTEAFF.

This clone has only one observation. The chain employs TRBV7-9 and TRBJ1-3; D call uncertain. CDR3 size: 17 residues. V lost 0 bases to trimming and J lost 2 bases, with 14 bases between them. Germline values: CDR1 SEHNR, CDR2 FQNEAQ (reference sequence). In DNA, the CDR3 is TGTGCCAGCAGCTTAGCGTTAGAAGACAAGACTGGAAACACCATATATTTT. Protein product: CASSLALEDKTGNTIYF. Looking up the rest from reference TRBV7-9 and TRBJ1-3 gives the full variable domain: DTGVSQNPRHKITKRGQNVTFRCDPISEHNRLYWYRQTLGQGPEFLTYFQNEAQLEKSRLLSDRFSAERPKGSFSTLEIQRTEQGDSAMYLCASSLALEDKTGNTIYFGEGSWLTVV.

About this clone itself: Other DNA variants within this sample encode the same CDR3. This chain uses TRBV5-6 with TRBJ2-1; 14 positions match TRBD2. The CDR3 length is 16 residues. Per germline, CDR1 SGHDT and CDR2 YYEEEE. V gave up 2 bases and J gave up 4 bases; unmatched junction bases: 2. Here the CDR3 reads CASSLGLAGGYNEQFF. The CDR3, as DNA: TGTGCCAGCAGCTTAGGACTAGCGGGAGGATACAATGAGCAGTTCTTC.

In this sample, this clone turned up once. The rearrangement uses TRBV7-9 and TRBJ1-4; no clear D gene. Per the germline V gene, CDR1 is SEHNR and CDR2 is FQNEAQ (reference sequence). CDR3 length: 16 residues. V was cut by 6 bases and J by 0 bases, with 14 bases left in between. In DNA form, the CDR3 reads TGTGCCAGCAGTTCCCTAGCGGAAGCAACTAATGAAAAACTGTTTTTT. Protein: CASSSLAEATNEKLFF.

This chain uses TRBV6-1 with TRBJ1-1; 7 nucleotides agree with TRBD1. The CDR3 length is 13 residues. The germline CDR1 and CDR2 sequences are MNHNS and SASEGT. With 6 bases clipped from V and 1 base from J, the junction kept 2 bases outside the gene matches. The CDR3: CASRGTENTEAFF. CDR3 sequence (DNA): TGTGCCAGCAGGGGGACAGAGAACACTGAAGCTTTCTTT.

This clone was recorded only once. This chain links TRBV6-5 with TRBJ1-1; perhaps TRBD1 as D (6 bases). The CDR3 contains 13 residues. Deletions cut 4 bases from V and 10 bases from J, with 16 bases between. CDR1 and CDR2 (germline): MNHEY, SVGAGI. Here the CDR3 DNA reads TGTGCCAGCAGTTCTTATTGGAGGGGGGGAGCTTTCTTT. Translating gives CASSSYWRGGAFF.

This chain connects TRBV13 to TRBJ2-7; D unclear. CDR3 length: 14 residues. V lost 3 bases and J lost 0, with 9 bases in between. The germline gives CDR1 PRHDT, CDR2 FYEKMQ (reference sequence). The CDR3 DNA follows: TGTGCCAGCAGCTTTCTAGGCAACTCCTACGAGCAGTACTTC. Translating it yields CASSFLGNSYEQYF.

The CDR3 here is CASSAGQGNYEQYF. The CDR3 region has the DNA TGTGCCAGCAGCGCGGGACAGGGAAACTACGAGCAGTACTTC. The chain carries TRBV5-6 and TRBJ2-7; 9 bases map to TRBD1. The CDR3 consists of 14 residues. V shed 4 bases, J shed 3 bases, and the junction held 5 bases outside the gene matches. In germline, CDR1 is SGHDT, CDR2 YYEEEE.